This TCR beta chain is drawn from a study of T cells in tuberculosis. Across the study: A South African cohort included IGRA-negative adolescents, latently infected IGRA-positive adolescents and adults with active tuberculosis.

With regard to this clone: The antigen is not known.

Latent tuberculosis screening used tuberculin skin test and IGRA at entry. Study-level points and caveats: GMM-specific TCRs were nearer to active tuberculosis alpha repertoires, suggesting expansion.

Data came from immunoSEQ multiplex PCR; TCRdb stores just in-frame clones and leaves some out. Among about 33,000 clones, 92% were seen once, and the ten largest hold approximately 8.1%. Sequencing used PBMCs. The sequence came from a donor between 10 and 29 years old with latent tuberculosis or without tuberculosis infection. Some clones in this sample may be carry-over from other donors' samples.

The DNA of the CDR3 is TGTGCCAGCAGCTCGGCTCGGGGAGCCGACAATGAGCAGTTCTTC. Translating gives CASSSARGADNEQFF. V and J are TRBV5-4 and TRBJ2-1; D may be TRBD2 (5 bases). Germline V gene sequence: CDR1 SGHNT, CDR2 YYREEE (reference sequence). Deletions cut 3 bases from V and 5 bases from J, with 15 bases between. The CDR3 is 15 residues long.